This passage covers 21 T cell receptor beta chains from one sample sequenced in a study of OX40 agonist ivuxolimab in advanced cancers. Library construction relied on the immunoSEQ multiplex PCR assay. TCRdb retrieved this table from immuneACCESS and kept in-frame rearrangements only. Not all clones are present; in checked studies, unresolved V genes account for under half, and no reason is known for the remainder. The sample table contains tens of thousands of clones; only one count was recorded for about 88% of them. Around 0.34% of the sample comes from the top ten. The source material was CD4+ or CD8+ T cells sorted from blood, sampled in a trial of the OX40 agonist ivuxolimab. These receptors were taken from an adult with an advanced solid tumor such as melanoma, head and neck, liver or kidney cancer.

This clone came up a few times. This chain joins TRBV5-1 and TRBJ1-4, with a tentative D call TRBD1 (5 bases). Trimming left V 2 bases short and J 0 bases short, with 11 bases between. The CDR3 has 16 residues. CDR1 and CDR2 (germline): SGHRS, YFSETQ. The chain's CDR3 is CASSFTPRATNEKLFF. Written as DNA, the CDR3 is TGCGCCAGCAGCTTCACTCCCAGGGCAACTAATGAAAAACTGTTTTTT.

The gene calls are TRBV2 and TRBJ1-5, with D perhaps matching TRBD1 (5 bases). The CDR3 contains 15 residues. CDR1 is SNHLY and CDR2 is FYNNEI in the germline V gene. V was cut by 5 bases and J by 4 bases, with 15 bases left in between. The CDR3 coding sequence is TGTGCCAGCAGTAGGGCAGGGCCCTATAATCAGCCCCAGCATTTT. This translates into CASSRAGPYNQPQHF. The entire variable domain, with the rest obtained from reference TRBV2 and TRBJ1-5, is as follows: EPEVTQTPSHQVTQMGQEVILRCVPISNHLYFYWYRQILGQKVEFLVSFYNNEISEKSEIFDDQFSVERPDGSNFTLKIRSTKLEDSAMYFCASSRAGPYNQPQHFGDGTRLSIL.

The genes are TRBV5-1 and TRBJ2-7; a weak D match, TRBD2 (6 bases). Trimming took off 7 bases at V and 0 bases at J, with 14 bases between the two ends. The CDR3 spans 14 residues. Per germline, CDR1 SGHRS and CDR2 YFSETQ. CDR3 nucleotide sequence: TGCGCCAGCGCCGGAGGGCCCGCCTCCTACGAGCAGTACTTC. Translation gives CASAGGPASYEQYF.

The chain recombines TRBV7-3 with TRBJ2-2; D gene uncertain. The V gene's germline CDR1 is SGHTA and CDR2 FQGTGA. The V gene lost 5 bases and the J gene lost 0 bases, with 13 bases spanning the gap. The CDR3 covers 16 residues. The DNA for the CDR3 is TGTGCCAGCAGCCTTGGAAAAACAGCGAACACCGGGGAGCTGTTTTTT. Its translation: CASSLGKTANTGELFF.

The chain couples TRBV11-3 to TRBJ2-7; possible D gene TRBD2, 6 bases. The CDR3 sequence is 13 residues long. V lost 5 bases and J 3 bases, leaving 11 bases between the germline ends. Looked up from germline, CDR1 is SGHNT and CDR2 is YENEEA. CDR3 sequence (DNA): TGTGCCAGCAGCCGTATGGGGGGCTACGAGCAGTACTTC. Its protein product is CASSRMGGYEQYF.

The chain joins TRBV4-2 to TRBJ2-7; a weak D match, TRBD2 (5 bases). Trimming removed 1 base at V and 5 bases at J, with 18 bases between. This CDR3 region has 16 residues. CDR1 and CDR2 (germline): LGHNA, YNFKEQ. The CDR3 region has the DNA TGTGCCAGCAGCCAAGGGCGGGCCCCCAATACGGACGAGCAGTACTTC. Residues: CASSQGRAPNTDEQYF.

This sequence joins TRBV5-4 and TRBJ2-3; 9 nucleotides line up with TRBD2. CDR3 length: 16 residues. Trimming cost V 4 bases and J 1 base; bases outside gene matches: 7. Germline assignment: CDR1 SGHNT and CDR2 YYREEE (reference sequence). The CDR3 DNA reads TGTGCCAGCAGCCCCATGAAGCGGGAGGGCACAGATACGCAGTATTTT. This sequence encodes CASSPMKREGTDTQYF.

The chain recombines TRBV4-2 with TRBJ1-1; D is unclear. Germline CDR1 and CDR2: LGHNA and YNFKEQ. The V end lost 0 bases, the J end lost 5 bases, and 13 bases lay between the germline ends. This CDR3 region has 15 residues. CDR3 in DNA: TGTGCCAGCAGCCAAGACCGGGGTGGTGGTACTGAAGCTTTCTTT. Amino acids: CASSQDRGGGTEAFF.

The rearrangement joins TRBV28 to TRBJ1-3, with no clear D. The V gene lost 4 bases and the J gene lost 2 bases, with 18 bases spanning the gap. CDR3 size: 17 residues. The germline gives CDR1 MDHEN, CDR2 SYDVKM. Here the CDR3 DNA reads TGTGCCAGCAGTTCCCGCCCGACGGTCACTACTGGAAACACCATATATTTT. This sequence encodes CASSSRPTVTTGNTIYF. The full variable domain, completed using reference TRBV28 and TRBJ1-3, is DVKVTQSSRYLVKRTGEKVFLECVQDMDHENMFWYRQDPGLGLRLIYFSYDVKMKEKGDIPEGYSVSREKKERFSLILESASTNQTSMYLCASSSRPTVTTGNTIYFGEGSWLTVV.

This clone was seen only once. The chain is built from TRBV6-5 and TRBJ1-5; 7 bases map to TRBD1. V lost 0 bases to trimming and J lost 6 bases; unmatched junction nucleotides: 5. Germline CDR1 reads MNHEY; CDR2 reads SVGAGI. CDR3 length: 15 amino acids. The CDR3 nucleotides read TGTGCCAGCAGTTACTCAGGACAGGAAAGTCAGCCCCAGCATTTT. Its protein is CASSYSGQESQPQHF.

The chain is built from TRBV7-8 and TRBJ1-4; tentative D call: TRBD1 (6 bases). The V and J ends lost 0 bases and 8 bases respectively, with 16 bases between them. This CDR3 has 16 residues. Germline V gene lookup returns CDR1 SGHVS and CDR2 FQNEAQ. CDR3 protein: CASSLAPPGGMEKLFF. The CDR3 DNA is TGTGCCAGCAGCTTAGCCCCGCCGGGGGGCATGGAAAAACTGTTTTTT.

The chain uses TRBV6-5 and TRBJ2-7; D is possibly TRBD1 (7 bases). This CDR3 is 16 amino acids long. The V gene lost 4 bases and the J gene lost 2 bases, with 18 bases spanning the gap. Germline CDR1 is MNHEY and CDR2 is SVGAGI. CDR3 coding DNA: TGTGCCAGCAGTTCTAGTTGGCAGGGGGGCGCCTACGAGCAGTACTTC. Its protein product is CASSSSWQGGAYEQYF.

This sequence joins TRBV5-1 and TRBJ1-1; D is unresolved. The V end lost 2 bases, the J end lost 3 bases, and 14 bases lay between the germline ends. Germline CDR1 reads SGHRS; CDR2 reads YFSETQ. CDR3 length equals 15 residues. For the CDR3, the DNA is TGCGCCAGCAGCTTCGGCACCCTAACAGACACTGAAGCTTTCTTT. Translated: CASSFGTLTDTEAFF.

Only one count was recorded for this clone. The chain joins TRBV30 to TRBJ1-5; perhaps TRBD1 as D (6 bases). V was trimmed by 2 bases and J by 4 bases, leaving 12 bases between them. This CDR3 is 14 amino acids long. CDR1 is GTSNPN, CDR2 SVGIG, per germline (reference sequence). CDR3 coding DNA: TGTGCCTGGAGTCCAGGGGCCAGGAATCAGCCCCAGCATTTT. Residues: CAWSPGARNQPQHF.

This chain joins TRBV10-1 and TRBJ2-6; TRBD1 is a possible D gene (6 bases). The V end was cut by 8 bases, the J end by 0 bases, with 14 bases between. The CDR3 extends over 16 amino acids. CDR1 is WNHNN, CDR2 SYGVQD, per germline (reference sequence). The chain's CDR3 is CASQGRAPSGANVLTF. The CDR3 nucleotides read TGCGCCAGCCAGGGGCGGGCCCCCTCTGGGGCCAACGTCCTGACTTTC.

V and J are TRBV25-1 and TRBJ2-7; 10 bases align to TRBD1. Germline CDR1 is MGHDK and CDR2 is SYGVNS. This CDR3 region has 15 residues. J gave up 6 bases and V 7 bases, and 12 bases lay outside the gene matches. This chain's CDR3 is CASTSGGTGVGEQYF. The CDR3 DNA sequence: TGTGCCAGCACTTCCGGGGGGACAGGGGTCGGCGAGCAGTACTTC.

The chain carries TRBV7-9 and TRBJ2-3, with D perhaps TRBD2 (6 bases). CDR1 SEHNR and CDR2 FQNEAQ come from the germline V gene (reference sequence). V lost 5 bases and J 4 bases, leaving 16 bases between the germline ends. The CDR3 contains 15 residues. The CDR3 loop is CASSRGAGNADTQYF. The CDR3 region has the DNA TGTGCCAGCAGCCGCGGGGCAGGGAACGCAGATACGCAGTATTTT.

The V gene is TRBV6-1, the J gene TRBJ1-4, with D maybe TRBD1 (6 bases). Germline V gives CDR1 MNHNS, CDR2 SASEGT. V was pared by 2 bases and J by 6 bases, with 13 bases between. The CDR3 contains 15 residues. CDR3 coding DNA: TGTGCCAGCAGTGAACGCAGGGGATCTCATGAAAAACTGTTTTTT. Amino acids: CASSERRGSHEKLFF.

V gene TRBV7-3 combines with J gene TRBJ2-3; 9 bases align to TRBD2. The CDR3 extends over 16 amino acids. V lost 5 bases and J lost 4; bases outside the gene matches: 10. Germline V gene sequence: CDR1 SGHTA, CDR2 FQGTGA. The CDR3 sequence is CASSPRGGGAPDTQYF. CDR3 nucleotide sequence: TGTGCCAGCAGCCCAAGAGGCGGGGGGGCGCCAGATACGCAGTATTTT. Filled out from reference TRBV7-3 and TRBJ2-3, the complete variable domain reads GAGVSQTPSNKVTEKGKYVELRCDPISGHTALYWYRQSLGQGPEFLIYFQGTGAADDSGLPNDRFFAVRPEGSVSTLKIQRTERGDSAVYLCASSPRGGGAPDTQYFGPGTRLTVL.

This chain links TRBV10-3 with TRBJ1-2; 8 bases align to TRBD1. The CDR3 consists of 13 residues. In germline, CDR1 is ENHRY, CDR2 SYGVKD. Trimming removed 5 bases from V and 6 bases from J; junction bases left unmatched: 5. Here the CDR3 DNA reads TGTGCCATCAGTATGACAGGGGAGAATGGCTACACCTTC. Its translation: CAISMTGENGYTF.

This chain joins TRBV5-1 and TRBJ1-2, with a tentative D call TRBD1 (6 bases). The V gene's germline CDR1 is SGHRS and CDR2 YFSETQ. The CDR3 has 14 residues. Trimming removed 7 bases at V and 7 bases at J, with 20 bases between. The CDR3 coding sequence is TGCGCCAGCCGGCTAAACTCAGGGGAGGGTGGCTACACCTTC. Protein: CASRLNSGEGGYTF. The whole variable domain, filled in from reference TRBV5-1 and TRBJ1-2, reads KAGVTQTPRYLIKTRGQQVTLSCSPISGHRSVSWYQQTPGQGLQFLFEYFSETQRNKGNFPGRFSGRQFSNSRSEMNVSTLELGDSALYLCASRLNSGEGGYTFGSGTRLTVV.